This T cell receptor (beta chain) was retrieved from a study of cytomegalovirus exposure and HLA in healthy donors. Whole-study results and caveats: Researchers counted some 150 TCR beta chains as cytomegalovirus-associated. Later analysis associated a missense DCLRE1C variant with TCR beta V- and J-gene trimming. Reports credit the classifier with highly specific, highly sensitive diagnosis of cytomegalovirus status.

Researchers ran the PCR with 60 Vbeta and 13 Jbeta primers. Profiling relied on immunoSEQ multiplex PCR, and the TCRdb table lists in-frame clones only, not all of them. The table shows 150,000 to 200,000 clones, with roughly 80% occurring only once. In regard to this clone: The antigen is undetermined.

The CDR3 runs 16 residues. V trimming: 7 bases; J trimming: 5 bases; junction bases outside the gene matches: 15. From germline, CDR1 is SGHNT and CDR2 YENEEA. Sequencing input: PBMCs. The clonotype originates from a woman in her forties or fifties in good health and CMV-seronegative. This chain links TRBV11-3 with TRBJ1-2, with 8 bases identical to TRBD1. The CDR3 DNA follows: TGTGCCAGCAACTCGAAAGATCAGGGGGCCGATTATGGCTACACCTTC. The encoded protein is CASNSKDQGADYGYTF.